This T cell receptor beta chain was obtained from a study of blood T cell repertoires in COVID-19. Study details: Samples of COVID-19 (acute and convalescent) were obtained from the United States, Italy and Spain. Nucleic acid was either cDNA or gDNA, and it came from T cells, B-cell-depleted T cells, or PBMCs.

Only a few counts were recorded for this clone. In the original processing: Quantification of nucleated cells was approximated via reference gene primer amplification. Sequencing used immunoSEQ multiplex PCR; TCRdb keeps in-frame clones, though not all of them. That table is the source of V, J and clone size, and D and trimming were worked out from the DNA. The repertoire holds roughly 100,000 clones, with over 70% as singletons. The origin of this receptor is a human donor in a cohort sampled during active or convalescent COVID-19. The specimen was peripheral blood.

DNA for the CDR3: TGCGCCAGCAGCTTAACCCCCCCAGGCAGATACCCCACTGGCACAGATACGCAGTATTTT. Protein product: CASSLTPPGRYPTGTDTQYF. V is TRBV5-1 and J is TRBJ2-3; D call uncertain. Trimming shortened V by 2 bases and J by 1 base, and 26 bases separated the two germline ends. CDR3 size: 20 residues. Germline CDR1 reads SGHRS; CDR2 reads YFSETQ.